This passage covers 15 T cell receptor beta chains from one sample sequenced in a study of blood T cell repertoires in COVID-19. Repertoires were generated with immunoSEQ multiplex PCR, while TCRdb's copy carries only in-frame clones and drops some. The data show about 59,000 clones, 75% to 95% seen once. Source material: peripheral blood. The source of these receptors is a man aged 80 or over with acute or convalescent COVID-19.

V gene TRBV6-2 or TRBV6-3 combines with J gene TRBJ1-2, with D tentatively TRBD1 (6 bases). V lost 6 bases to trimming and J lost 1 base, with 9 bases between them. Germline V gene data show CDR1 as MNHEY and CDR2 as SVGEGT. The CDR3 loop spans 13 amino acids. This CDR3 is CASSLQGNYGYTF. As DNA, the CDR3 is TGTGCCAGCAGCCTACAGGGTAACTATGGCTACACCTTC.

The chain recombines TRBV3-1 (or the pseudogene TRBV3-2) with TRBJ2-1; D remains ambiguous. The V and J ends lost 3 bases and 4 bases respectively, with 13 bases between them. CDR1 and CDR2 from the germline V gene are LGHDT and YNNKEL (reference sequence). This CDR3 comprises 15 residues. The CDR3 DNA reads TGTGCCAGCAGCCACAGCGCGCACGATTACAATGAGCAGTTCTTC. This gives the protein CASSHSAHDYNEQFF.

The gene calls are TRBV7-2 and TRBJ2-7, with 11 bases lining up with TRBD2. The CDR3 length is 16 residues. Germline V gene lookup returns CDR1 SGHTA and CDR2 FQGNSA. J was trimmed by 9 bases and V by 5 bases; bases with no gene match: 15. CDR3 in DNA: TGTGCCAGCAGCCAAACCGCTCTAGCGGGGGGTAGGGGGCAGTACTTC. Translated: CASSQTALAGGRGQYF.

The chain has TRBV2 and TRBJ2-3; 7 positions agree with TRBD2. V lost 3 bases and J lost 4; bases outside the gene matches: 7. CDR1 SNHLY and CDR2 FYNNEI come from the germline V gene. The CDR3 is made up of 15 amino acids. CDR3 residues: CASSDTTRGADTQYF. The CDR3 coding sequence is TGTGCCAGCAGTGATACTACCCGGGGGGCAGATACGCAGTATTTT.

V and J are TRBV7-2 and TRBJ2-7; TRBD1 aligns across 8 bases. The V and J ends lost 3 bases and 7 bases, in that order; junction bases with no gene match: 11. The CDR3 totals 15 residues. The V gene's germline CDR1 is SGHTA and CDR2 FQGNSA. CDR3 nucleotide sequence: TGTGCCAGCAGCTTGGTGTGGCAGGGGGCAGGGGAGCAGTACTTC. Amino acid sequence: CASSLVWQGAGEQYF.

This chain connects TRBV2 to TRBJ1-1; 7 nucleotides align to TRBD1. The CDR3 length is 14 residues. The trim removed 5 bases at V and 1 base at J, leaving 4 bases unmatched. Germline V gene data show CDR1 as SNHLY and CDR2 as FYNNEI. The CDR3 sequence: CASSSGQANTEAFF. CDR3 coding DNA: TGTGCCAGCAGTTCTGGACAGGCGAACACTGAAGCTTTCTTT.

The chain couples TRBV7-6 to TRBJ2-5, with no clear D. Germline V gene data show CDR1 as SGHVS and CDR2 as FNYEAQ. The CDR3 has 12 amino acids. Deletions cut 5 bases from V and 4 bases from J, with 8 bases between. Written as DNA, the CDR3 is TGTGCCAGCAGCCCCCGGTTAGAGACCCAGTACTTC. The encoded protein is CASSPRLETQYF.

The chain combines TRBV19 with TRBJ1-3, with D perhaps matching TRBD1 (5 bases). The CDR3 totals 14 residues. V was shortened by 7 bases and J by 2 bases, with 12 bases between the two germline ends. The germline V gene encodes CDR1 LNHDA and CDR2 SQIVND (reference sequence). The CDR3 loop reads CASTPWGAGNTIYF. In DNA, the CDR3 is TGTGCCAGTACCCCCTGGGGGGCTGGAAACACCATATATTTT.

V is TRBV19 and J is TRBJ2-1; 7 bases align to TRBD2. The germline V gene has CDR1 LNHDA and CDR2 SQIVND (reference sequence). The CDR3 sequence is 14 residues long. The V gene end was trimmed by 5 bases and the J gene end by 6 bases; junction bases not matched to a gene: 7. The CDR3 region is CASSPGTILNEQFF. CDR3 sequence (DNA): TGTGCCAGTAGTCCCGGGACTATACTCAATGAGCAGTTCTTC.

The V and J genes are TRBV18 and TRBJ1-4; D is uncertain. V lost 3 bases and J 7 bases, leaving 18 bases between the germline ends. Germline CDR1 KGHSH, CDR2 LQKENI. The CDR3 sequence is 16 residues long. The CDR3 DNA reads TGTGCCAGCTCACCCGCCTCCGCACAGAATTCTGAAAAACTGTTTTTT. Its translation is CASSPASAQNSEKLFF.

This clone appeared a single time. The V gene is TRBV19, the J gene TRBJ2-3, with 13 bases that match TRBD2. From germline, CDR1 is LNHDA and CDR2 SQIVND (reference sequence). J lost 4 bases, V lost 11 bases, and 6 bases had no gene match. This CDR3 contains 14 residues. The CDR3 spells CAASTSGGADTQYF. For the CDR3, the DNA is TGTGCCGCCTCTACTAGCGGGGGGGCAGATACGCAGTATTTT.

Written as DNA, the CDR3 is TGTGCCAGCAGCCAAGATATCGTCCCAGATACGCAGTATTTT. This encodes CASSQDIVPDTQYF. The V and J genes are TRBV3-1 (or the pseudogene TRBV3-2) and TRBJ2-3; D gene uncertain. Germline V gene data show CDR1 as LGHDT and CDR2 as YNNKEL (reference sequence). This CDR3 contains 14 residues. Trimming removed 0 bases at V and 4 bases at J, with 8 bases between.

This chain uses TRBV27 with TRBJ2-1; no reliable D call. The CDR3 loop spans 14 amino acids. The ends were cut back, 0 bases at V and 3 bases at J, with 6 bases in the middle. CDR1 MNHEY and CDR2 SMNVEV come from the germline V gene (reference sequence). The CDR3 sequence is CASSLSASYNEQFF. The CDR3 DNA reads as TGTGCCAGCAGTTTATCGGCCAGCTACAATGAGCAGTTCTTC.

The rearrangement links TRBV28 to TRBJ2-7; 14 bases line up with TRBD2. After removal of 5 bases from V and 0 bases from J, the junction contained 6 bases not matched to a gene. CDR3 length: 17 residues. Germline V gene sequence: CDR1 MDHEN, CDR2 SYDVKM. The CDR3 coding sequence is TGTGCCAGCAGTAGGACTAGCGGGGGGTACCCCTCCTACGAGCAGTACTTC. Protein product: CASSRTSGGYPSYEQYF.

The gene calls are TRBV10-3 and TRBJ2-5; TRBD1 might be the D (6 bases). The V and J ends lost 0 bases and 4 bases respectively, with 9 bases between them. CDR1 and CDR2 from the germline V gene are ENHRY and SYGVKD. This CDR3 spans 14 amino acids. CDR3 in amino acids: CAISESWGPETQYF. In nucleotides, the CDR3 is TGTGCCATCAGTGAGTCCTGGGGGCCAGAGACCCAGTACTTC.